This passage covers 16 T cell receptor beta chains from one sample sequenced in a study of blood T cells in healthy people across ages. With a J-beta primer mix and a sample-barcoded 5' primer, a second PCR ran roughly 6 to 11 cycles. MiXCR was run by TCRdb on the 5' RACE reads, yielding one entry per CDR3 protein. The sample has about 1,500,000 distinct CDR3 sequences, 25% to 30% seen once. The specimen sequenced was blood. The receptor source for this set is a woman aged 25 to 39 in good health.

CDR3 nucleotides: TGTGCCAGTGCCACAGGGGGCGGCACAGATACGCAGTATTTT. As protein: CASATGGGTDTQYF. This chain uses TRBV19 with TRBJ2-3, with 9 nucleotides matching TRBD1. The germline gives CDR1 LNHDA, CDR2 SQIVND (reference sequence). V shed 8 bases, J shed 1 base, and the junction held 4 bases outside the gene matches. CDR3 size: 14 residues.

The gene calls are TRBV27 and TRBJ2-1, with 10 bases identical to TRBD2. This CDR3 region has 15 residues. Germline V gene lookup returns CDR1 MNHEY and CDR2 SMNVEV (reference sequence). With V trimmed by 2 bases and J by 8 bases, 6 bases remained unmatched. CDR3 nucleotide sequence: TGTGCCAGCAGTTTAGCTAGCGGGAGTATGTATGAGCAGTTCTTC. Amino acids: CASSLASGSMYEQFF.

The rearrangement links TRBV27 to TRBJ2-1; possible D gene TRBD2, 6 bases. Germline CDR1 reads MNHEY; CDR2 reads SMNVEV (reference sequence). CDR3 length: 16 residues. Deletions cut 2 bases from V and 0 bases from J, with 11 bases between. The CDR3 DNA reads TGTGCCAGCAGTTTAATTGAGACTAGCTCCTACAATGAGCAGTTCTTC. It yields the protein CASSLIETSSYNEQFF.

The table lists this clonotype with many counts. The J gene is TRBJ2-7, the V gene TRBV6-2 or TRBV6-3; 9 bases agree with TRBD2. Germline CDR1 MNHEY, CDR2 SVGEGT. CDR3 length: 16 residues. The V and J ends lost 2 bases and 0 bases, in that order; junction bases with no gene match: 5. The CDR3 sequence is CASSYHLAGSSYEQYF. The CDR3 DNA reads as TGTGCCAGCAGTTACCATCTAGCGGGGAGCTCCTACGAGCAGTACTTC.

There are many counts of this clonotype. The J gene is TRBJ2-7, the V gene TRBV12-3 or TRBV12-4, with 7 bases matching TRBD1. Germline trimming cut 5 bases from V and 3 bases from J; bases unmatched to any gene: 7. The CDR3 loop spans 14 amino acids. CDR3 DNA: TGTGCCAGCAGTCCCCAAGGGGGCAACTACGAGCAGTACTTC. Its protein product is CASSPQGGNYEQYF.

This clonotype was observed at least ten times. The V call is TRBV29-1, the J call TRBJ2-4, with no clear D. The V end was cut by 7 bases, the J end by 6 bases, with 16 bases between. This CDR3 is built from 13 residues. Looked up from germline, CDR1 is SQVTM and CDR2 is ANQGSEA. Written as DNA, the CDR3 is TGCAGCGCACGAATGGGTTGGGCAAACATTCAGTACTTC. Translation: CSARMGWANIQYF.

The table lists this clonotype with many counts. The chain joins TRBV6-6 to TRBJ2-5, with D maybe TRBD2 (6 bases). Germline assignment: CDR1 MNHNY and CDR2 SVGAGI (reference sequence). V lost 6 bases and J lost 3, with 20 bases in between. This CDR3 has 16 amino acids. The CDR3 sequence is CASSRAVGRMEETQYF. The CDR3 bases are TGTGCCAGCAGCCGAGCGGTGGGGAGGATGGAAGAGACCCAGTACTTC.

Comments on this clonotype: This may stem from a read error, because a much larger clone lies one nucleotide away. CDR3 loop: CASSLRESTEAFF. The CDR3 DNA is TGTGCCAGCAGCCTCAGGGAGAGCACTGAAGCTTTCTTT. The chain combines TRBV12-3 or TRBV12-4 with TRBJ1-1; maybe TRBD1 (5 bases). The CDR3 is made up of 13 amino acids. The ends were cut back, 6 bases at V and 4 bases at J, with 12 bases in the middle.

The chain carries TRBV12-3 or TRBV12-4 and TRBJ2-3; 12 bases match TRBD2. This CDR3 is 18 amino acids long. V was pared by 4 bases and J by 4 bases, with 12 bases of the junction left unmatched. The CDR3, as DNA: TGTGCCAGCAGTTCGCAAAACCGACTAGCGGGGGCTCCAGATACGCAGTATTTT. Its protein is CASSSQNRLAGAPDTQYF.

CDR3 amino acids: CASRGGNTIYF. In DNA form, the CDR3 reads TGTGCCAGCAGAGGGGGAAACACCATATATTTT. The chain combines TRBV3-1 with TRBJ1-3, with D uncertain. V lost 6 bases to trimming and J lost 4 bases, with 4 bases between them. Per germline, CDR1 LGHDT and CDR2 YNNKEL (reference sequence). CDR3 size: 11 residues.

The table lists this clonotype with many counts. CDR3 coding DNA: TGTGCCAGCAGCTTGGGACAGGGGTACTACGAGCAGTACTTC. This encodes CASSLGQGYYEQYF. The chain links TRBV7-8 to TRBJ2-7; 10 bases are shared with TRBD1. The CDR3 is 14 amino acids. CDR1 is SGHVS and CDR2 is FQNEAQ in the germline V gene. Trimming took 3 bases from V and 3 from J; bases not matched to a gene: 2.

This clonotype was observed a few times. CDR3 sequence: CASSDAGSSYEQYF. The DNA for the CDR3 is TGTGCCAGCAGTGACGCGGGGAGCTCCTACGAGCAGTACTTC. The chain joins TRBV2 to TRBJ2-7; D possibly corresponds to TRBD2 (6 bases). Germline assignment: CDR1 SNHLY and CDR2 FYNNEI. V lost 3 bases and J 0 bases, leaving 9 bases between the germline ends. This CDR3 is built from 14 residues. Based on the CDR3 plus reference TRBV2 and TRBJ2-7, the full variable domain is EPEVTQTPSHQVTQMGQEVILRCVPISNHLYFYWYRQILGQKVEFLVSFYNNEISEKSEIFDDQFSVERPDGSNFTLKIRSTKLEDSAMYFCASSDAGSSYEQYFGPGTRLTVT.

This clonotype has only one observation. With a much larger clone just one base away, this may be a read error. This chain links TRBV5-1 with TRBJ2-7; maybe TRBD1 (6 bases). CDR1 is SGHRS, CDR2 YFSETQ, per germline. The CDR3 has 14 residues. Trimming removed 0 bases from V and 6 bases from J, with 13 bases in between. CDR3 in DNA: TGCGCCAGCAGCTTGGTACCAGGGGAGAGCGAGCAGTACTTC. Protein: CASSLVPGESEQYF. Full variable domain (remainder filled in from reference TRBV5-1 and TRBJ2-7): KAGVTQTPRYLIKTRGQQVTLSCSPISGHRSVSWYQQTPGQGLQFLFEYFSETQRNKGNFPGRFSGRQFSNSRSEMNVSTLELGDSALYLCASSLVPGESEQYFGPGTRLTVT.

V and J are TRBV2 and TRBJ1-2; D is possibly TRBD1 (5 bases). The ends were cut back, 2 bases at V and 6 bases at J, with 13 bases in the middle. The CDR3 spans 14 residues. Germline-derived CDR1 and CDR2 are SNHLY and FYNNEI. Written as DNA, the CDR3 is TGTGCCAGCAGTGAACGCTTGGGGGGGGATGGCTACACCTTC. Translated, it gives CASSERLGGDGYTF.

This clonotype has only a few counts. V gene TRBV7-9 combines with J gene TRBJ2-1; tentatively, D is TRBD1 (6 bases). Trimming took off 3 bases at V and 3 bases at J, with 12 bases between the two ends. CDR1 is SEHNR and CDR2 is FQNEAQ in the germline V gene (reference sequence). There are 15 residues in the CDR3. The CDR3, as DNA: TGTGCCAGCAGCTTCCGGGGACACCGCTACAATGAGCAGTTCTTC. It translates to CASSFRGHRYNEQFF.

The chain is built from TRBV7-9 and TRBJ2-7, with D maybe TRBD2 (7 bases). The DNA end is more similar to TRBJ2-5, so the J call may be wrong. Germline V gene sequence: CDR1 SEHNR, CDR2 FQNEAQ (reference sequence). This CDR3 region has 11 residues. The CDR3 DNA reads TGTGCCAGCCATGCGGGGGCGACCCAGTACTTC. It translates to CASHAGATQYF.